This record covers a single TCR beta chain. What it binds is unknown. The sample is drawn from a study of radiotherapy plus CTLA-4 blockade in lung cancer. Study-wide background: Overall, less than 20% of patients showed an objective response, while about 30% attained disease control. Study-wide results and caveats: According to reports, early shifts in blood T cell clones, alongside interferon-beta, forecast response most accurately. TCR clones from tumors expanded in blood after radiotherapy plus ipilimumab.

The CDR3 covers 14 residues. Germline-derived CDR1 and CDR2 are MNHEY and SMNVEV (reference sequence). J lost 4 bases, V lost 5 bases, and 3 bases had no gene match. This table comes from immunoSEQ multiplex PCR, and its TCRdb copy is limited to in-frame clones, with some not included. The sample has about 85,000 clones; around 86% are singletons. V is TRBV27 and J is TRBJ2-3; 10 bases align to TRBD2. The starting material was peripheral blood, obtained from a patient treated with radiotherapy plus ipilimumab. The receptor comes from a human donor with non-small cell lung cancer who had a partial response to radiotherapy plus ipilimumab. CDR3 sequence: CASSRGLAADTQYF. DNA for the CDR3: TGTGCCAGCAGTAGAGGACTAGCGGCAGATACGCAGTATTTT.